This T cell receptor beta chain was recorded in a study of T cell responses to AZD1222 COVID-19 vaccine. Overall study results and limits: Scientists sampled the repertoires only once the peak T cell response had passed.

To note about this clone: As yet, its antigen is unknown.

Assay used: immunoSEQ multiplex PCR; TCRdb lists only in-frame clones, some missing. Here the sample spans some 130,000 clones, 85% to 95% being singletons. This CDR3 has 14 residues. Trimming stripped 6 bases from V and 1 base from J, with 10 bases between. Per the germline V gene, CDR1 is LGHDT and CDR2 is YNNKEL (reference sequence). The V call is TRBV3-1 (or the pseudogene TRBV3-2), the J call TRBJ1-3, with D possibly matching TRBD1 (6 bases). Sequencing used peripheral blood, obtained on day 0 of AZD1222 vaccination. The clonotype was recovered from an adult in good health. DNA of the CDR3: TGTGCCAGCAGACAGGGTTCGTCTGGAAACACCATATATTTT. Amino acid sequence: CASRQGSSGNTIYF.